This T cell receptor (beta chain) was sequenced in a study of blood T cell repertoires in COVID-19 (TCRdb year 2020). With regard to the full study: Collaborator samples came from the United States, Italy and Spain and covered acute and convalescent phases of COVID-19. The prospective study material was composed of cDNA or gDNA derived from T cells, B-cell-depleted T cells, or PBMCs. The dataset comprised deeply sampled blood TCRbeta repertoires from subjects exposed to, actively infected with, or recovered from COVID-19. The repertoires were made available in a free public database intended to serve as a resource for research on the immune response to SARS-CoV-2. The samples were drawn from two sources: the first 160 participants of the ongoing ImmuneRACE study, and 1,000 to 1,500 subjects contributed by 6 global collaborators. Sample metadata almost always included a de-identified subject ID, COVID-19 status, age in years and sex. Where available, HLA class I and class II types were obtained from metadata supplied by the sample provider rather than from assay-based typing.

Regarding this clone: Which antigen it targets is not known. The record has no base qualities; no much larger clone is one base away.

In the prospective study, participants were roughly 18 to 95 years old, resided in fewer than 25 geographic areas of the United States, and were enrolled through a virtual design. In the prospective study, cohorts were assigned on the basis of participant-reported clinical history obtained from a screening survey and a study questionnaire. ImmuneRACE Cohort 3 recovered participants were defined by two consecutive negative NP/OP PCR tests, healthcare professional clearance, or symptom resolution. In the prospective study, mobile phlebotomists collected whole blood, serum and a nasopharyngeal or oropharyngeal swab from each participant. Participants in the prospective study had the option to provide additional blood draws and questionnaires over an approximately 2-month period. Before DNA extraction, blood samples from the prospective study were shipped at room temperature or frozen. V is clipped by 0 bases and J by 7 bases, and the sequence between their germline boundaries is 19 bases long. Counted from cysteine to phenylalanine, this CDR3 has 16 amino acids. Here the CDR3 DNA is all that survives: 48 bases in frame from base 1. The germline V gene provides CDR1 SGHRS and CDR2 YFSETQ.

The immunoSEQ Assay, a bias-controlled multiplex PCR, was used to amplify TCRbeta CDR3 regions from genomic DNA. The authors' analysis ran thus. The number of nucleated cells in each sample was estimated from the amplification of reference gene primers within the assay. To quantify the absolute abundance of each unique TCRbeta CDR3 rearrangement, sequence reads were collapsed and filtered. For each sample, productive Simpson clonality was calculated as the square root of Simpson's diversity index over productive rearrangements. Drawn from immuneACCESS, this table holds only the in-frame rearrangements with V and J called that TCRdb kept. Clones are partly lost; checked studies trace under half to an unresolved V gene and leave the rest unexplained. V and J calls plus clone size are reproduced from that table; the DNA served to infer D and trimming. This sample gives 250,000 to 350,000 clones in total; roughly nine tenths of them show up just once. The ten most abundant clones make up roughly 2.5% of the sample.

Study-level results and caveats: The amount of clinical and demographic metadata varied by source and participant and was provided uncurated.

The material sequenced was PBMCs or T cells enriched from blood (not recorded which). The sequence is built from TRBV5-1 and TRBJ1-2; the D gene is possibly TRBD1, with 6 bases matching. The sequence derives from a woman between 18 and 29 years old who had recovered from COVID-19. The CDR3 region has the sequence CASSLGQGRIISGYTF. Here is the DNA: TGCGCCAGCAGCTTGGGTCAGGGGCGGATAATTTCTGGCTACACCTTC.